Given below is one T cell receptor (beta chain) in context. This sample stems from a study of T cell changes during pregnancy in multiple sclerosis. Assay used: immunoSEQ multiplex PCR; TCRdb lists only in-frame clones, some missing. The data show tens of thousands of clones, with about 91% seen just once and approximately 1.1% held by the top ten. From germline, CDR1 is MGHRA and CDR2 YSYEKL. CDR3 length equals 14 residues. The junction had 5 bases not matched to a gene; V was cut back by 1 base and J by 7 bases. The chain links TRBV4-1 to TRBJ2-3; 7 bases match TRBD2. This TCR was recovered from a female donor in good health, enrolled as a control in a pregnancy study. Material: peripheral blood, obtained after pregnancy. In nucleotides, the CDR3 is TGCGCCAGCAGCCAAGTCCCTAGCGGACATACGCAGTATTTT. This sequence encodes CASSQVPSGHTQYF.